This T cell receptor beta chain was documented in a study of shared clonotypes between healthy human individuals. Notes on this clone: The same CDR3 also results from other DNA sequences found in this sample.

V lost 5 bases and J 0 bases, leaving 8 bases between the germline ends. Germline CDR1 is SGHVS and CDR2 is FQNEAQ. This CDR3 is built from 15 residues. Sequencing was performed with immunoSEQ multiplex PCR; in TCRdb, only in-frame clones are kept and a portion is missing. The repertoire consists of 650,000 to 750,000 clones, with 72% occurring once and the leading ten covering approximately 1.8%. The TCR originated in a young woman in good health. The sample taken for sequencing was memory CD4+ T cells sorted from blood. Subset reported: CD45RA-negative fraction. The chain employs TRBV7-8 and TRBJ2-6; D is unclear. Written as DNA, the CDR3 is TGTGCCAGCAGCCTTGTTGGCTCTGGGGCCAACGTCCTGACTTTC. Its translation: CASSLVGSGANVLTF.